This TCR beta chain was sequenced during a study of breast tumors, draining lymph nodes, adjacent tissues. Points from the study as a whole: Findings are consistent with lymph node origin and intratumoral expansion of most tumor T cells.

Axillary draining lymph nodes of breast cancer patients supplied the node samples. TCRdb re-analysed the multiplex PCR reads in MiXCR, keeping a single row per CDR3 protein. This sample carries under 150,000 distinct CDR3 sequences, around 22% of them seen once, and the ten largest clones take more than 2.5%. This clonotype was counted many times. As yet, its antigen is unknown. The CDR3 extends over 14 amino acids. The V and J ends lost 6 bases and 4 bases, in that order; junction bases with no gene match: 2. Per the germline V gene, CDR1 is KGHDR and CDR2 is SFDVKD. V gene TRBV24-1 combines with J gene TRBJ1-4; 9 bases are a match to TRBD1. This receptor was obtained from a female donor with breast cancer. Some clones in this sample may be carry-over from other donors' samples. The sample was axillary lymph node tissue. The CDR3 here is CATSRTGDNEKLFF. In nucleotides, the CDR3 is TGTGCCACCAGTCGGACAGGGGATAATGAAAAACTGTTTTTT.